Each of the 17 T cell receptor beta chains below was sequenced from the same sample in a study of cytomegalovirus exposure and HLA in healthy donors. Use of 60 Vbeta and 13 Jbeta primers characterized the PCR. Generated by immunoSEQ multiplex PCR, the TCRdb table keeps only in-frame clones and is missing some. Of tens of thousands of clones in the sample, approximately 68% were seen once. The sample taken for sequencing was PBMCs. The origin of the receptors is a man aged 30-40 years in good health and CMV-seronegative.

V gene TRBV5-6 combines with J gene TRBJ2-7; 10 bases fit TRBD1. The germline V gene has CDR1 SGHDT and CDR2 YYEEEE. Unmatched junction bases numbered 4, after V lost 2 bases and J lost 2 bases. This CDR3 has 15 residues. The CDR3 nucleotides are TGTGCCAGCAGCTTATCCGGGACAGGGGCCTACGAGCAGTACTTC. Protein: CASSLSGTGAYEQYF. Based on the CDR3 plus reference TRBV5-6 and TRBJ2-7, the full variable domain is DAGVTQSPTHLIKTRGQQVTLRCSPKSGHDTVSWYQQALGQGPQFIFQYYEEEERQRGNFPDRFSGHQFPNYSSELNVNALLLGDSALYLCASSLSGTGAYEQYFGPGTRLTVT.

The chain employs TRBV7-2 and TRBJ2-3, with 10 bases identical to TRBD1. Trimming removed 1 base from V and 6 bases from J; junction bases left unmatched: 1. Germline lookup yields CDR1 SGHTA and CDR2 FQGNSA. The CDR3 runs 14 residues. CDR3 in amino acids: CASSLGGQGDTQYF. Here the CDR3 DNA reads TGTGCCAGCAGCTTAGGGGGACAGGGGGATACGCAGTATTTT.

CDR3 nucleotide sequence: TGCGCCAGCAGCCCAAGGGTAGCGGGAGTCCCCTGGGGGGAGACCCAGTACTTC. Protein sequence: CASSPRVAGVPWGETQYF. The chain joins TRBV5-1 to TRBJ2-5, with 9 positions matching TRBD2. Germline V CDR1 and CDR2: SGHRS, YFSETQ. The V segment lost 4 bases and the J segment 5 bases; nucleotides outside the gene matches: 18. The CDR3 runs 18 residues.

The V call is TRBV2, the J call TRBJ2-7; 15 bases align to TRBD2. The V gene end was trimmed by 7 bases and the J gene end by 6 bases; junction bases not matched to a gene: 7. From germline, CDR1 is SNHLY and CDR2 FYNNEI. The CDR3 is 15 amino acids. CDR3 sequence reads: CASTGLAGGPGEQYF. The CDR3 nucleotides read TGTGCCAGCACCGGACTAGCGGGAGGGCCAGGCGAGCAGTACTTC.

This clone was seen more than once but under ten times. V and J are TRBV11-2 and TRBJ2-7; 8 bases are a match to TRBD2. The CDR3 contains 14 residues. Trimming took 5 bases from V and 6 from J; bases not matched to a gene: 9. Germline CDR1 SGHAT, CDR2 FQNNGV. CDR3 in amino acids: CASSILAGSFEQYF. CDR3 nucleotides: TGTGCCAGCAGCATCCTAGCGGGTTCTTTCGAGCAGTACTTC.

The V gene is TRBV30, the J gene TRBJ1-5; D unresolved. Germline assignment: CDR1 GTSNPN and CDR2 SVGIG (reference sequence). With 1 base removed from V and 1 base from J, the gap between germline ends came to 8 bases. The CDR3 contains 14 residues. CDR3 sequence reads: CAWSGSVSNQPQHF. In DNA form, the CDR3 reads TGTGCCTGGAGTGGATCGGTGAGCAATCAGCCCCAGCATTTT.

The J gene is TRBJ1-6, the V gene TRBV5-1; possible D gene TRBD1, 5 bases. Trimming removed 1 base from V and 6 bases from J, with 8 bases in between. This CDR3 has 14 amino acids. Germline assignment: CDR1 SGHRS and CDR2 YFSETQ. The CDR3 is CASSLIDSNSPLHF. The CDR3 DNA reads as TGCGCCAGCAGCTTGATAGACAGTAATTCACCCCTCCACTTT.

By proportion, this clone is medium-sized. The chain joins TRBV7-9 to TRBJ1-2; 9 bases align to TRBD1. V shed 2 bases and J 5 bases; nucleotides not matched to a gene: 6. Germline values: CDR1 SEHNR, CDR2 FQNEAQ (reference sequence). This CDR3 has 15 amino acids. CDR3 protein: CASSLMGTGIYGYTF. CDR3 DNA sequence: TGTGCCAGCAGCTTAATGGGGACAGGGATATATGGCTACACCTTC.

The rearrangement uses TRBV6-6 and TRBJ2-7; the match to TRBD1 covers 11 bases. The CDR3 runs 14 residues. Germline V gene sequence: CDR1 MNHNY, CDR2 SVGAGI (reference sequence). V lost 1 base, J lost 6 bases, and 2 bases stayed unmatched. The CDR3 reads CASSYWTGGTEQYF. The CDR3 DNA reads TGTGCCAGCAGTTACTGGACAGGGGGCACCGAGCAGTACTTC.

The chain combines TRBV19 with TRBJ2-7; tentative D call: TRBD1 (6 bases). The CDR3 runs 13 residues. The V gene lost 4 bases and the J gene lost 7 bases, with 14 bases spanning the gap. CDR1 is LNHDA, CDR2 SQIVND, per germline (reference sequence). The CDR3 sequence: CASSTTTGREQYF. CDR3 DNA: TGTGCCAGTAGTACCACGACAGGCCGGGAGCAGTACTTC. The entire variable domain, with the rest obtained from reference TRBV19 and TRBJ2-7, is as follows: DGGITQSPKYLFRKEGQNVTLSCEQNLNHDAMYWYRQDPGQGLRLIYYSQIVNDFQKGDIAEGYSVSREKKESFPLTVTSAQKNPTAFYLCASSTTTGREQYFGPGTRLTVT.

This clone was counted between two and nine times. The J gene is TRBJ1-5, the V gene TRBV2; 8 positions match TRBD1. The ends lost 5 bases at V and 7 bases at J; junction bases unmatched: 10. The CDR3 contains 15 residues. Germline V gene sequence: CDR1 SNHLY, CDR2 FYNNEI. The CDR3 sequence: CASSQQGGFVQPQHF. In DNA form, the CDR3 reads TGTGCCAGCAGTCAACAGGGGGGCTTCGTACAGCCCCAGCATTTT.

The chain uses TRBV27 and TRBJ2-7, with a weak D call TRBD2 (6 bases). CDR3 length: 13 amino acids. The ends were cut back, 5 bases at V and 0 bases at J, with 8 bases in the middle. Germline-derived CDR1 and CDR2 are MNHEY and SMNVEV (reference sequence). The CDR3 coding sequence is TGTGCCAGCAGTCCGGGGGTCTCCTACGAGCAGTACTTC. Residues: CASSPGVSYEQYF.

The chain couples TRBV9 to TRBJ2-7; D is possibly TRBD2 (5 bases). The CDR3 covers 13 residues. The V gene lost 4 bases and the J gene lost 5 bases, with 13 bases spanning the gap. Per germline, CDR1 SGDLS and CDR2 YYNGEE. In nucleotides, the CDR3 is TGTGCCAGCAGCCGAATCACTAGAGACGAGCAGTACTTC. Amino acid sequence: CASSRITRDEQYF.

The table lists this clone with a count of one. The V gene is TRBV7-9, the J gene TRBJ1-2; D is perhaps TRBD1 (5 bases). Germline loops: CDR1 SEHNR, CDR2 FQNEAQ (reference sequence). There are 15 residues in the CDR3. Trimming shortened V by 4 bases and J by 8 bases, and 20 bases separated the two germline ends. The CDR3, as DNA: TGTGCCAGCAGCTCATATAAACAGGCTGGGGGGGGCTACACCTTC. This codes for CASSSYKQAGGGYTF.

Comment on this clone: A read error is likely, as this CDR3 ends without the conserved phenylalanine or tryptophan. The chain is built from TRBV30 and TRBJ1-2; D not certain. V was pared by 3 bases and J by 4 bases, with 15 bases between. CDR1 and CDR2 (germline): GTSNPN, SVGIG (reference sequence). The CDR3 is 14 residues long. The CDR3 coding sequence is TGTGCCTGGAGCCCTAGACGGGGATTCTATGGCTACACCGTC. Residues: CAWSPRRGFYGYTV.

The chain uses TRBV11-2 and TRBJ1-2; TRBD1 is a possible D gene (6 bases). The ends were cut back, 4 bases at V and 7 bases at J, with 16 bases in the middle. The CDR3 totals 14 residues. Germline-derived CDR1 and CDR2 are SGHAT and FQNNGV. Here the CDR3 reads CASSSIQGSGGYTF. The CDR3 DNA is TGTGCCAGCAGCTCCATACAGGGAAGTGGTGGCTACACCTTC.

The chain carries TRBV7-6 and TRBJ2-5, with D possibly matching TRBD2 (6 bases). Germline CDR1 is SGHVS and CDR2 is FNYEAQ. CDR3 length: 16 residues. The V end was cut by 4 bases, the J end by 5 bases, with 20 bases between. CDR3 sequence (DNA): TGTGCCAGCAGCTCGACTTGGGGCGGGGAAGCGGAGACCCAGTACTTC. It is translated as CASSSTWGGEAETQYF.